This T cell receptor beta chain was recorded in a study of identical twins. Germline CDR1 and CDR2: SQVTM and ANQGSEA. This CDR3 region has 12 residues. With V trimmed by 7 bases and J by 7 bases, 6 bases remained unmatched. This clonotype has just one count. In TCRdb, the 5' RACE reads were re-called with MiXCR into one record per CDR3 protein. The table includes around 510,000 distinct CDR3 sequences, roughly an eighth detected once. The data were also submitted as part of a second study, on yellow fever vaccine responses in identical twins.

The sample comprised CD4+ T cells sorted from blood. The sequence was collected from a young woman in good health. This rearrangement joins TRBV29-1 to TRBJ2-2, with TRBD1 matching over 7 bases. The CDR3 is CSADRAGGELFF. As DNA, the CDR3 is TGCAGCGCAGACAGGGCTGGCGGGGAGCTGTTTTTT.